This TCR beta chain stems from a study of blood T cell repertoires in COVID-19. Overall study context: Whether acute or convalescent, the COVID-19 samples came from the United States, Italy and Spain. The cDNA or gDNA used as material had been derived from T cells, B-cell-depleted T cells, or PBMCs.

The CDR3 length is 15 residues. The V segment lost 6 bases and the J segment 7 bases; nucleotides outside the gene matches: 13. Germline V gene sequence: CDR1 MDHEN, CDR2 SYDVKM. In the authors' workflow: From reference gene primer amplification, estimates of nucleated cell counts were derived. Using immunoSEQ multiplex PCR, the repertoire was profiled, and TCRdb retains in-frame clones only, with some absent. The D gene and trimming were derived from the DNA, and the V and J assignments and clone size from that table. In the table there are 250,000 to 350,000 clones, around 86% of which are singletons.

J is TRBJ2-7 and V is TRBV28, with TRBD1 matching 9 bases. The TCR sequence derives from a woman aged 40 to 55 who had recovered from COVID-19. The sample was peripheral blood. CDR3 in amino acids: CASRPTGQGMGEQYF. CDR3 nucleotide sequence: TGTGCCAGCAGGCCTACGGGACAGGGAATGGGGGAGCAGTACTTC.